This TCR beta chain was sequenced for a study of cytomegalovirus exposure and HLA in healthy donors listed by TCRdb under 2017. About the study as a whole: An earlier analysis of several hundred of the donors reported 250 to 300 Gb of sequence data and roughly 120 million unique TCR beta sequences obtained from around 180 million T cells. The study aimed to test whether cataloging public T cell receptors could reveal signatures of past pathogen exposure. The T cell repertoires of 700 or so subjects were profiled by immunosequencing and related to cytomegalovirus serostatus. Both class I and class II loci were covered by HLA typing, at four-digit resolution. The number of typed donors differed by locus: roughly 629-630 for A, B, C, DRB1 and DQB1; approximately 520 for DQA1; 606 for DPA1; and about 450 for DPB1. To predict cytomegalovirus infection status, the study brought together high-throughput TCR immunosequencing, statistical association of individual TCRs with disease status, and machine learning. Roughly 310 gigabases of sequencing data and tens of millions of unique TCR sequences were included in an early release covering 550 to 800 HLA-typed donors. In an earlier analysis of a few hundred of the donors, high-throughput TCR beta sequencing was used to judge whether each TCR beta V gene segment behaved as functional or pseudogenic. All discovery cohort repertoires had been generated on a single sequencing platform. In the later analysis, no new phenotypic data were used to find candidate immune exposures; instead, reliance was placed on TCR beta sequences and their occurrence across donors. Four or five DR-DQ haplotypes were handled as single units for association and clustering because linkage in the cohort was strong. Among around 400 genotyped donors of the cohort, an average of about 240,000 unique TCR beta nucleotide sequences were sequenced per donor, roughly a sixth of them non-productive. Genome-wide SNP genotypes for about three fifths of the roughly 670 donors were used in a later genetic analysis, which treated that subset as a discovery cohort. In addition to the first cohort of 500 to 850 subjects, a separate validation cohort of about 120 different subjects was used. Donor age, sex, ethnicity and CMV serostatus were compiled alongside the repertoire data. A later analysis re-examined previously published TCR beta repertoires from just over 650 donors and added high-resolution HLA genotyping to investigate patterns of TCR occurrence. Of the 350 to 450 genotyped donors, roughly 80% were placed in the genetic ancestry cluster associated with self-reported Caucasian donors. Broader findings and caveats from the paper: In a later genetic analysis, fewer N-insertions in productive TCRs were reported among donors in an Asian-associated ancestry cluster than the 666-donor mean. Because counts were too low, 15 to 20 rarely observed V segments, including chromosome 9 orphons, were excluded from the earlier analysis of about 500 of the donors. Linkage disequilibrium might explain the correlated functional status among segregating V segments, but an unknown experimental factor could not be ruled out. Most CMV-associated TCR beta chains appeared to be HLA-restricted in a later analysis, and the HLA associations seemed to be driven largely by CMV exposure. Cytomegalovirus status was reported to be diagnosed by the classifier with high specificity and sensitivity in both the original and validation cohorts. At a false discovery rate of 0.05, a later analysis linked under 20,000 TCR beta sequences to specific HLA alleles. In this cohort, only TCR beta chains were sequenced, and detectable features were limited by the absence of alpha or paired-chain data. The only immune exposure information available for the cohort was CMV serostatus. According to a later analysis, parvovirus B19, influenza, CMV and Epstein-Barr virus appeared linked to several top co-occurrence clusters. A total of roughly 160 TCR beta chains were listed by the study as associated with cytomegalovirus. V-gene and J-gene trimming of TCR beta chains was associated with a missense DCLRE1C variant in a later genetic analysis, and the association was replicated in an independent cohort. In a later analysis, HLA-associated TCR beta chains showed more clonal expansion and lower generation probabilities than non-associated chains that were equally common. Because some donors lacked HLA typing at each locus, the association tests relied only on the typed subset. While some public TCRs were present in many individuals, most TCR sequences turned up only very rarely across donors. The authors suggested that the approach could potentially be extended to other disease states and immunological phenotypes. Assigning TCR associations to individual alleles was difficult when HLA alleles, especially DR and DQ, strongly co-occurred. Presence/absence analyses assumed roughly uniform sequencing depth across donors, an assumption that may not hold. According to a later analysis, TCR association rates differed among HLA loci, with DRB1 alleles showing the most associated TCRs and HLA-C alleles showing the fewest. Three of the identified cytomegalovirus-associated TCR beta chains were confirmed in vitro to be specific for cytomegalovirus antigens. In an earlier analysis of around 500 of the donors, most TCR beta V segments appeared in productive rearrangements about 87% or about 30% of the time, broadly matching IMGT annotations. Because the 87-base-pair reads could not distinguish some IMGT-functional V segments, including TRBV6-2 and TRBV6-3, those segments were excluded. A group of highly shared sequence variants was considered likely to be a technical artifact of the sequencing pipeline. A further reported finding was that TCR beta sequences accurately predicted the HLA-A and HLA-B alleles for most subjects in the first cohort.

The cohort consisted of some 670 healthy bone marrow donors. All cohort members were sampled while nominally healthy, although unrecorded immune exposures were likely present. The donor tested CMV seropositive and was one of the 289 seropositive cohort members. A peripheral blood sample was collected from each donor, and TCR beta sequencing was performed on peripheral blood mononuclear cells. The Qiagen DNeasy Blood Extraction Kit was used to extract genomic DNA from the blood cell samples. Comment on this clone: No cognate antigen has been identified for it. Base qualities are not recorded, but no much larger clone differs from it by a single base.

The library was built by means of the immunoSEQ multiplex PCR assay. For the multiplex PCR, a mixture combining 60 forward primers for TCR Vbeta segments and 13 reverse primers for TCR Jbeta segments was used. A multiplex PCR assay on genomic DNA amplified the CDR3 region of rearranged TCR beta genes. The Illumina HiSeq System was used to sequence the amplified TCR beta libraries as 87-base-pair reads. Turning to the authors' computational methods: In a later analysis, around 80 million unique TCR beta chains were counted across the 666 repertoires, and roughly 9.9 million of these chains were shared by at least two donors. A nearest-neighbor algorithm error-corrected the raw reads and collapsed the reads into unique sequences, merging closely related sequences to remove PCR and sequencing errors. Alignment of CDR3 sequences to IMGT reference sequences was used to assign V, D and J gene segments. For a sequence to be retained, a match of at least six nucleotides to both a V gene segment and a J gene segment was required. A rearrangement counted as productive if the CDR3 had no stop codons and remained in frame with V and J, and every other rearrangement counted as non-productive. CDR3 was defined according to IMGT convention as the region running from the second conserved V-encoded cysteine to the conserved J-encoded phenylalanine. The earlier analysis of 587 of the donors excluded sequences that lacked an unambiguous match to a single V gene segment. In an earlier analysis of 587 of the donors, V segments were called functional above 56.7% productive rearrangements and were called segregating when the between-donor standard deviation exceeded 5%. A statistical classification framework was developed to diagnose cytomegalovirus status using the catalog of TCR beta chain sequences. In a later analysis, TCR nucleotide sequences were compared against IMGT/GENE-DB human TR gene sequences so that V and J genes could be assigned. A later analysis assigned CDR3 sequences and most-parsimonious VDJ recombination scenarios with the TCRdist pipeline. In a later analysis, every TCR beta chain was defined by the combination of its CDR3 amino acid sequence and its V-gene family, and reads without a unique V-gene family were dropped. In a later analysis, fewer than 650 highly shared, low-generation-probability nucleotide sequences were removed to address suspected cross-contamination and a sequencing artifact. In a later analysis, a clonal expansion index for each public chain was calculated from normalized within-repertoire ranks of inferred template counts. In a later analysis, generation probabilities were computed with a VDJ recombination model fitted to out-of-frame rearrangements, and the resulting probabilities were checked against IGoR. In a later analysis, hypergeometric tests were used to score TCR-TCR, TCR-HLA and TCR-CMV co-occurrence, with a repertoire-size bias correction applied to TCR pairs. In a later analysis, false discovery rates were estimated by permuting HLA or CMV assignments 20 times. A later analysis grouped co-occurring TCRs with DBSCAN, adding TCRdist sequence similarity when clustering within HLA-allele-positive subsets. Repertoires with fewer than 30,000 or more than 120,000 public chains were left out of co-occurrence clustering, as were several repertoires with anomalous nucleotide sharing. TCRdb took this table from immuneACCESS and kept in-frame rearrangements with V and J called. Such tables lack part of the clones; where checked against another copy, unresolved V genes explain under half of the gap, and the rest is unexplained. Clone size and the V and J calls come from that table; the DNA yielded D and trimming. This sample has about 130,000 clones in its table, and 70% to 80% of those were observed once. 4% of the sample is taken by the ten largest.

The CDR3 sequence holds 13 residues, the cysteine and phenylalanine included. Of all the DNA, just the CDR3 is kept, 39 bases in frame from base 1. The junction shows trimming of 4 bases on V and 2 bases on J, plus 11 bases between the germline ends. Taken from the germline V gene, the CDR1 and CDR2 loops are SQVTM and ANQGSEA. Material for sequencing was PBMCs. The sequence was obtained from a man aged 35 to 55 in good health and CMV-seropositive. The rearranged chain carries TRBV29-1 and TRBJ1-1; no D gene can be assigned with confidence. The CDR3 region: CSVALEGNTEAFF. At the DNA level, the sequence is TGCAGCGTTGCACTTGAGGGTAACACTGAAGCTTTCTTT.